These 27 T cell receptor beta chains came from one sample sequenced in a study of response to subunit inactivated influenza vaccine (dated by TCRdb to 2017 to 2018). Receptor libraries were prepared by RT-PCR. The data were produced on an Illumina HiSeq 2500. Through fastp at Q25 and MiXCR, TCRdb rebuilt clones from the public reads, retaining in-frame beta chains. Here each entry gathers all rows of one CDR3 protein and keeps the most common genes and DNA. The sample table contains fewer than 750,000 distinct CDR3 sequences; only one count was recorded for about 15% of them. The ten largest clonotypes hold 8.5% to 14% of the sample. Sequences were derived from PBMCs from blood, sampled about 12 days after vaccination. These receptors came from a man aged 50-60 years who received an inactivated influenza vaccine. Donor details come from another sample of the same person, matched by shared clones.

This clonotype occurred many times. The chain couples TRBV6-6 to TRBJ1-1, with unresolved D. The germline V gene has CDR1 MNHNY and CDR2 SVGAGI (reference sequence). The V end lost 1 base, the J end lost 3 bases, and 0 bases lay between the germline ends. The CDR3 is 11 amino acids. The CDR3 is CASSYYTEAFF. The CDR3 region has the DNA TGTGCCAGCAGTTACTACACTGAAGCTTTCTTT.

The V gene is TRBV6-2 or TRBV6-3, the J gene TRBJ2-7; 9 nucleotides match TRBD1. Germline CDR1 and CDR2: MNHEY and SVGEGT. The CDR3 is 15 amino acids. J lost 3 bases, V lost 6 bases, and 9 bases had no gene match. CDR3 in DNA: TGTGCCAGCAGGATAAACAGGGGGCCAAGCTACGAGCAGTACTTC. Encoded protein: CASRINRGPSYEQYF.

CDR3 protein: CASSLDWDYGYTF. In DNA, the CDR3 is TGCGCCAGCAGCTTGGACTGGGACTATGGCTACACCTTC. V gene TRBV5-1 combines with J gene TRBJ1-2; D gene ambiguous. V was shortened by 0 bases and J by 3 bases, with 6 bases between the two germline ends. CDR3 size: 13 residues. Germline V gives CDR1 SGHRS, CDR2 YFSETQ.

This CDR3 is CASSSGTGCAGYGYTF. The CDR3 region has the DNA TGTGCCAGCAGTTCCGGGACAGGGTGCGCAGGCTATGGCTACACCTTC. The chain uses TRBV28 and TRBJ1-2; 9 bases agree with TRBD1. V trimming: 4 bases; J trimming: 4 bases; junction bases outside the gene matches: 10. From germline, CDR1 is MDHEN and CDR2 SYDVKM. The CDR3 runs to 16 residues.

V gene TRBV9 combines with J gene TRBJ2-3; either TRBD1 or TRBD2 may fit D (5 bases each). There are 20 residues in the CDR3. V lost 0 bases to trimming and J lost 0 bases, with 23 bases between them. Germline assignment: CDR1 SGDLS and CDR2 YYNGEE. The DNA of the CDR3 is TGTGCCAGCAGCGTAGAGGTGGGGGTCGAGGGGAGTACTAGCACAGATACGCAGTATTTT. It specifies CASSVEVGVEGSTSTDTQYF.

This clonotype occurred a few times. The rearrangement uses TRBV28 and TRBJ2-3; the D gene is possibly TRBD1 (6 bases). Germline lookup yields CDR1 MDHEN and CDR2 SYDVKM. The V and J ends lost 4 bases and 3 bases respectively, with 14 bases between them. The length of the CDR3 is 15 residues. CDR3 protein: CASSSRTDSTDTQYF. The CDR3 nucleotides are TGTGCCAGCAGTTCCCGCACGGACAGTACAGATACGCAGTATTTT. Using reference TRBV28 and TRBJ2-3 for the parts outside the CDR3, the full variable domain is DVKVTQSSRYLVKRTGEKVFLECVQDMDHENMFWYRQDPGLGLRLIYFSYDVKMKEKGDIPEGYSVSREKKERFSLILESASTNQTSMYLCASSSRTDSTDTQYFGPGTRLTVL.

The chain combines TRBV7-9 with TRBJ2-7; D tentatively reads TRBD1 or TRBD2 (5 bases each). The CDR3 covers 14 residues. Per the germline V gene, CDR1 is SEHNR and CDR2 is FQNEAQ (reference sequence). V was trimmed by 3 bases and J by 0 bases, leaving 9 bases between them. The CDR3 DNA sequence: TGTGCCAGCAGCTTCCGGGACGGCTCCTACGAGCAGTACTTC. Translation: CASSFRDGSYEQYF.

This clonotype appeared many times. The gene calls are TRBV6-2 or TRBV6-3 and TRBJ2-1; tentatively, D is TRBD1 or TRBD2 (5 bases each). V was clipped by 3 bases and J by 6 bases, with 9 bases between them. Germline V gene sequence: CDR1 MNHEY, CDR2 SVGEGT. The CDR3 is 13 amino acids. This CDR3 is CASSYLGPNEQFF. CDR3 coding DNA: TGTGCCAGCAGTTATTTGGGACCCAATGAGCAGTTCTTC.

This chain connects TRBV5-6 to TRBJ2-1; D may be TRBD2 (5 bases). The CDR3 extends over 15 amino acids. Germline V lookup: CDR1 SGHDT, CDR2 YYEEEE. V shed 4 bases and J shed 1 base, with 12 bases lying between them. The CDR3 spells CASSNIGESYNEQFF. CDR3 coding DNA: TGTGCCAGCAGCAATATTGGGGAGTCCTACAATGAGCAGTTCTTC.

This clonotype was recorded at least ten times. The chain is built from TRBV20-1 and TRBJ2-5, with D unclear. Germline assignment: CDR1 DFQATT and CDR2 SNEGSKA (reference sequence). Trimming removed 0 bases at V and 0 bases at J, with 14 bases between. This CDR3 has 16 amino acids. The CDR3 DNA sequence: TGCAGTGCTAGAGATCACGGGCGGCTGTACCAAGAGACCCAGTACTTC. Its translation is CSARDHGRLYQETQYF.

The chain combines TRBV28 with TRBJ1-1; 10 bases fit TRBD1. Germline V gene data show CDR1 as MDHEN and CDR2 as SYDVKM. CDR3 length: 16 residues. After removal of 2 bases from V and 6 bases from J, the junction contained 9 bases not matched to a gene. CDR3 region: CASSLPPGTGVPEAFF. CDR3 coding DNA: TGTGCCAGCAGTTTACCTCCCGGGACAGGGGTCCCTGAAGCTTTCTTT.

The chain combines TRBV5-1 with TRBJ2-7, with a weak D call TRBD1 (5 bases). V was shortened by 4 bases and J by 3 bases, with 14 bases between the two germline ends. The germline V gene has CDR1 SGHRS and CDR2 YFSETQ. The CDR3 has 14 residues. As DNA, the CDR3 is TGCGCCAGCAGCGTCGACAGAGATTTCTACGAGCAGTACTTC. Protein: CASSVDRDFYEQYF.

This clonotype has more than one count but fewer than ten. This chain links TRBV3-1 with TRBJ2-5; D remains unclear. Trimming removed 3 bases from V and 1 base from J, with 9 bases in between. CDR3 length: 14 residues. CDR1 and CDR2 from the germline V gene are LGHDT and YNNKEL (reference sequence). DNA for the CDR3: TGTGCCAGCAGCCAGAACAAAGCCCAAGAGACCCAGTACTTC. It yields the protein CASSQNKAQETQYF.

In DNA, the CDR3 is TGCAGTGCTCCGGGGACACCTACCTCTAACTATGGCTACACCTTC. Its translation is CSAPGTPTSNYGYTF. The chain has TRBV20-1 and TRBJ1-2; possible D gene TRBD1, 6 bases. V lost 5 bases, J lost 0 bases, and 16 bases lay in between. CDR3 length equals 15 residues. Germline-derived CDR1 and CDR2 are DFQATT and SNEGSKA (reference sequence).

This clonotype was counted only a few times. The chain recombines TRBV4-3 with TRBJ2-1; TRBD1 aligns across 10 bases. CDR1 is LGHNA, CDR2 YSLEER, per germline. The CDR3 has 16 residues. Losses at the gene ends were 0 bases for V and 12 bases for J; bases not matched to a gene: 11. CDR3 sequence: CASSQDLGTGDEWQFF. The CDR3 coding sequence is TGCGCCAGCAGCCAAGATTTAGGGACAGGGGATGAATGGCAGTTCTTC.

V is TRBV18 and J is TRBJ2-1; no definite D call. With 3 bases removed from V and 0 bases from J, the gap between germline ends came to 3 bases. Germline values: CDR1 KGHSH, CDR2 LQKENI. The CDR3 loop spans 13 amino acids. Here the CDR3 reads CASSPVSYNEQFF. CDR3 nucleotides: TGTGCCAGCTCACCGGTCTCCTACAATGAGCAGTTCTTC.

This rearrangement joins TRBV9 to TRBJ2-2; D possibly uses TRBD1 or TRBD2 (6 bases each). CDR1 and CDR2 (germline): SGDLS, YYNGEE. V was trimmed by 0 bases and J by 5 bases, leaving 11 bases between them. This CDR3 comprises 15 residues. CDR3 DNA: TGTGCCAGCAGCGTAGGGGGGGCGCGAACCGGGGAGCTGTTTTTT. Amino acids: CASSVGGARTGELFF.

This clonotype turned up a few times. This chain connects TRBV27 to TRBJ1-1, with TRBD1 identical over 10 bases. Germline CDR1 reads MNHEY; CDR2 reads SMNVEV (reference sequence). There are 13 residues in the CDR3. The V segment lost 8 bases and the J segment 4 bases; nucleotides outside the gene matches: 4. Written as DNA, the CDR3 is TGTGCCAGCCGGGACAGGGGATTCACTGAAGCTTTCTTT. Its protein is CASRDRGFTEAFF.

This clonotype was observed a few times. The chain recombines TRBV5-1 with TRBJ2-2; TRBD2 matches at 11 bases. The CDR3 length is 18 residues. Germline V CDR1 and CDR2: SGHRS, YFSETQ. J lost 6 bases, V lost 4 bases, and 14 bases had no gene match. The CDR3 DNA is TGCGCCAGCAGCCCCGGTGGGCTAGCGGGGGGATACGCCGGGGAGCTGTTTTTT. Encoded protein: CASSPGGLAGGYAGELFF.

The table lists this clonotype with many counts. CDR3 nucleotide sequence: TGTGCCAGCAGCCGAGCGGGGACAAGACTCCTCAATGAGCAGTTCTTC. Its translation: CASSRAGTRLLNEQFF. The chain has TRBV11-2 and TRBJ2-1; the D gene is possibly TRBD2 (7 bases). The CDR3 is 16 residues long. The germline CDR1 and CDR2 sequences are SGHAT and FQNNGV. Trimming removed 5 bases from V and 6 bases from J, with 20 bases in between. Supplemented by reference TRBV11-2 and TRBJ2-1, the full variable domain reads EAGVAQSPRYKIIEKRQSVAFWCNPISGHATLYWYQQILGQGPKLLIQFQNNGVVDDSQLPKDRFSAERLKGVDSTLKIQPAKLEDSAVYLCASSRAGTRLLNEQFFGPGTRLTVL.

V is TRBV30 and J is TRBJ1-2, with unresolved D. Germline lookup yields CDR1 GTSNPN and CDR2 SVGIG (reference sequence). V was shortened by 3 bases and J by 10 bases, with 12 bases between the two germline ends. The CDR3 covers 11 residues. CDR3 in amino acids: CAWRREEVYTF. Written as DNA, the CDR3 is TGTGCCTGGAGAAGGGAGGAGGTCTACACCTTC.

This chain connects TRBV11-2 to TRBJ2-3; 8 bases agree with TRBD2. V lost 0 bases and J lost 0; bases outside the gene matches: 5. CDR1 and CDR2 from the germline V gene are SGHAT and FQNNGV. CDR3 size: 17 residues. The CDR3 loop is CASSLDGASGSTDTQYF. CDR3 DNA: TGTGCCAGCAGCTTAGATGGGGCTAGCGGGAGCACAGATACGCAGTATTTT.

This clonotype was found a few times. The CDR3 protein is CAISEAGRDEKLFF. CDR3 in DNA: TGTGCCATCAGTGAGGCGGGGCGAGATGAAAAACTGTTTTTT. The chain employs TRBV10-3 and TRBJ1-4; D may be TRBD1 (5 bases). Between the trimmed V and J ends, which lost 2 bases and 6 bases, there was a span of 10 bases. In germline, CDR1 is ENHRY, CDR2 SYGVKD. This CDR3 spans 14 amino acids.

This clonotype was detected once. The gene calls are TRBV6-5 and TRBJ1-1, with D unclear. Trimming removed 0 bases at V and 4 bases at J, with 9 bases between. Germline CDR1 and CDR2: MNHEY and SVGAGI. The CDR3 has 14 amino acids. CDR3 in DNA: TGTGCCAGCAGTTACTCAAGAGGGCGCACTGAAGCTTTCTTT. Its protein product is CASSYSRGRTEAFF.

The CDR3 DNA reads as TGCAGTGCTAGAGATATCGGGGCGGGAGGAAATCTAGGCTACGAGCAGTACTTC. Protein: CSARDIGAGGNLGYEQYF. This rearrangement joins TRBV20-1 to TRBJ2-7; 8 nucleotides match TRBD2. Germline V CDR1 and CDR2: DFQATT, SNEGSKA (reference sequence). This CDR3 region has 18 residues. V shed 0 bases and J 3 bases; nucleotides not matched to a gene: 16.

This chain links TRBV6-2 or TRBV6-3 with TRBJ2-5; 15 bases agree with TRBD2. The germline V gene encodes CDR1 MNHEY and CDR2 SVGEGT. V was clipped by 5 bases and J by 4 bases; unmatched bases: 8. The CDR3 is 17 amino acids. The CDR3 sequence: CASSPSGLAGGRETQYF. The CDR3 region has the DNA TGTGCCAGCAGTCCCTCAGGACTAGCGGGAGGGAGAGAGACCCAGTACTTC.

This clonotype has at least ten counts. V is TRBV5-1 and J is TRBJ2-5; TRBD1 agrees at 10 bases. V lost 3 bases, J lost 5 bases, and 4 bases stayed unmatched. There are 14 residues in the CDR3. Per germline, CDR1 SGHRS and CDR2 YFSETQ. CDR3 in amino acids: CASSWKGQGETQYF. In DNA form, the CDR3 reads TGCGCCAGCAGCTGGAAGGGACAGGGGGAGACCCAGTACTTC. The whole variable domain, remainder taken from reference TRBV5-1 and TRBJ2-5, is KAGVTQTPRYLIKTRGQQVTLSCSPISGHRSVSWYQQTPGQGLQFLFEYFSETQRNKGNFPGRFSGRQFSNSRSEMNVSTLELGDSALYLCASSWKGQGETQYFGPGTRLLVL.